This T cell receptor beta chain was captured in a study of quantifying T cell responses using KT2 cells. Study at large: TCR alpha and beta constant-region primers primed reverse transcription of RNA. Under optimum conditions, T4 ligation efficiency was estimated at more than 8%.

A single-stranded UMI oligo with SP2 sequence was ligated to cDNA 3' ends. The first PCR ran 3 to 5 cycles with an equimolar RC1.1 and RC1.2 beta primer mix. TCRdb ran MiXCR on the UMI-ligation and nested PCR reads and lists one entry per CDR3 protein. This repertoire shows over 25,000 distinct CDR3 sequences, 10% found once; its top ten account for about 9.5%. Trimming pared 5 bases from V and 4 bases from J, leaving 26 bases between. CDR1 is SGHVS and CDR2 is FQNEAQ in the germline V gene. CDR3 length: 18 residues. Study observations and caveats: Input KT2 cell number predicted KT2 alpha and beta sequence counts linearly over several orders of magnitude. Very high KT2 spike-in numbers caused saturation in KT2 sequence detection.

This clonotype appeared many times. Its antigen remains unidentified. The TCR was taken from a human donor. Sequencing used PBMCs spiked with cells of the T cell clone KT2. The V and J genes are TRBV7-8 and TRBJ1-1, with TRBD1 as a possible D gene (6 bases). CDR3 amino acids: CASSRGALGGATSTEAFF. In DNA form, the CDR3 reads TGTGCCAGCAGCCGCGGGGCCTTGGGGGGCGCGACAAGCACTGAAGCTTTCTTT.